These 16 T cell receptor beta chains were all obtained from the same sample, sequenced in a study of beta chain features in type 1 diabetes. The study's findings and limits: Among all four CD4+ subsets, Type 1 diabetes patients had TCRB CDR3s that were moderately but significantly shorter.

The whole isolated RNA underwent reverse transcription, so sequencing captured expressed TCRB transcripts. Generated by immunoSEQ multiplex PCR, the TCRdb table keeps only in-frame clones and is missing some. The table has some 660,000 clones, more than 12% seen once; the top ten hold less than 0.04%. These receptors have no identified antigens. Sequenced sample: naive CD4+ T cells from blood. These receptors came from a young man with type 1 diabetes.

This chain links TRBV7-2 with TRBJ1-6; TRBD1 matches 9 bases. With V trimmed by 4 bases and J by 7 bases, 5 bases remained unmatched. The germline CDR1 and CDR2 sequences are SGHTA and FQGNSA. This CDR3 has 15 amino acids. CDR3 coding DNA: TGTGCCAGCAGCTCACGACAGGGGGAAAATTCACCCCTCCACTTT. Its protein product is CASSSRQGENSPLHF.

This clone appeared a few times. The chain links TRBV18 to TRBJ1-3; D uncertain. CDR1 is KGHSH, CDR2 LQKENI, per germline. V dropped 2 bases and J dropped 1 base, with 12 bases sitting between them. CDR3 length: 16 residues. CDR3 amino acids: CASSPGSGPSGNTIYF. The CDR3 region has the DNA TGTGCCAGCTCACCAGGGTCAGGACCATCTGGAAACACCATATATTTT.

The chain links TRBV6-6 to TRBJ2-7; D gene unclear. The CDR3 is made up of 13 amino acids. CDR1 and CDR2 from the germline V gene are MNHNY and SVGAGI (reference sequence). V was trimmed by 6 bases and J by 3 bases, leaving 12 bases between them. CDR3 loop: CASSQIQGYEQYF. CDR3 coding DNA: TGTGCCAGCAGCCAGATACAAGGCTACGAGCAGTACTTC.

This sequence joins TRBV25-1 and TRBJ2-1; D gene uncertain. CDR1 and CDR2 from the germline V gene are MGHDK and SYGVNS. Trimming removed 7 bases at V and 8 bases at J, with 15 bases between. The CDR3 runs to 13 residues. In DNA, the CDR3 is TGTGCCAGCACCTATGGACCGTTGGATGAGCAGTTCTTC. This sequence encodes CASTYGPLDEQFF. Combining the CDR3 with reference TRBV25-1 and TRBJ2-1 gives the whole variable domain EADIYQTPRYLVIGTGKKITLECSQTMGHDKMYWYQQDPGMELHLIHYSYGVNSTEKGDLSSESTVSRIRTEHFPLTLESARPSHTSQYLCASTYGPLDEQFFGPGTRLTVL.

This clone was picked up a small number of times. V is TRBV7-2 and J is TRBJ2-3; TRBD2 aligns across 10 bases. This CDR3 spans 14 amino acids. The junction had 3 bases not matched to a gene; V was cut back by 6 bases and J by 3 bases. The germline V gene encodes CDR1 SGHTA and CDR2 FQGNSA. The CDR3 loop reads CASSSGLATDTQYF. The CDR3 DNA reads as TGTGCCAGCAGTTCGGGACTAGCGACAGATACGCAGTATTTT.

The sample holds a few counts of this clone. J is TRBJ2-5 and V is TRBV9, with TRBD2 matching 15 bases. This CDR3 has 16 residues. J lost 5 bases, V lost 3 bases, and 5 bases had no gene match. The germline V gene encodes CDR1 SGDLS and CDR2 YYNGEE. The CDR3 nucleotides read TGTGCCAGCAGCGCCGGACTAGCGGGGGGGCCGGAGACCCAGTACTTC. Encoded protein: CASSAGLAGGPETQYF.

This clone showed up just a few times. The chain recombines TRBV7-8 with TRBJ2-1, with 8 bases that match TRBD1. Germline V gene lookup returns CDR1 SGHVS and CDR2 FQNEAQ. CDR3 length equals 15 residues. Germline trimming cut 4 bases from V and 0 bases from J; bases unmatched to any gene: 2. CDR3 loop: CASSSTGDSYNEQFF. The CDR3 DNA sequence: TGTGCCAGCAGCTCGACAGGGGACTCCTACAATGAGCAGTTCTTC.

This clone has just a few counts. J is TRBJ2-7 and V is TRBV25-1; TRBD1 or TRBD2 may be the D gene (5 bases each). The CDR3 length is 14 residues. Germline assignment: CDR1 MGHDK and CDR2 SYGVNS. V lost 6 bases to trimming and J lost 5 bases, with 17 bases between them. The CDR3 DNA follows: TGTGCCAGCAGAAGGGCAGGGACCACCCACGAGCAGTACTTC. Protein sequence: CASRRAGTTHEQYF.

In its sample, this clone was seen a few times. This chain links TRBV30 with TRBJ1-4; weak D call: TRBD1 (6 bases). Germline-derived CDR1 and CDR2 are GTSNPN and SVGIG (reference sequence). This CDR3 region has 13 residues. V was shortened by 2 bases and J by 10 bases, with 14 bases between the two germline ends. The CDR3 bases are TGTGCCTGGAGTCCCACAGGGCTGGCAAAACTGTTTTTT. As protein: CAWSPTGLAKLFF.

As for this clone: The sample contains more than one DNA sequence encoding this CDR3. The chain couples TRBV5-1 to TRBJ2-3, with D perhaps TRBD2 (5 bases). The CDR3 is made up of 13 amino acids. Germline V gene lookup returns CDR1 SGHRS and CDR2 YFSETQ. V shed 1 base and J shed 3 bases, with 6 bases lying between them. The CDR3 protein is CASSLTGTDTQYF. The CDR3 DNA follows: TGCGCCAGCAGCTTGACGGGGACAGATACGCAGTATTTT.

CDR3 protein: CASSFQGFGEQYF. CDR3 in DNA: TGTGCCAGCAGTTTTCAAGGGTTCGGCGAGCAGTACTTC. The chain couples TRBV27 to TRBJ2-7; D not certain. The CDR3 consists of 13 residues. Deletions cut 3 bases from V and 6 bases from J, with 12 bases between. The germline V gene has CDR1 MNHEY and CDR2 SMNVEV (reference sequence).

This chain's CDR3 is CATSTGGTGERPGEQFF. The CDR3 DNA follows: TGTGCCACCAGCACAGGGGGAACAGGGGAGAGGCCTGGTGAGCAGTTCTTC. The V and J genes are TRBV15 and TRBJ2-1, with TRBD1 identical over 7 bases. The CDR3 covers 17 residues. CDR1 LNHNV and CDR2 YYDKDF come from the germline V gene (reference sequence). The V and J ends lost 4 bases and 9 bases, in that order; junction bases with no gene match: 18. Full variable domain (outside the CDR3, taken from reference TRBV15 and TRBJ2-1): DAMVIQNPRYQVTQFGKPVTLSCSQTLNHNVMYWYQQKSSQAPKLLFHYYDKDFNNEADTPDNFQSRRPNTSFCFLDIRSPGLGDTAMYLCATSTGGTGERPGEQFFGPGTRLTVL.

This clone showed up just a few times. The V call is TRBV6-5, the J call TRBJ2-4; tentative D call: TRBD2 (6 bases). This CDR3 is 13 amino acids long. Trimming took 8 bases from V and 6 from J, leaving 14 bases between them. The germline V gene has CDR1 MNHEY and CDR2 SVGAGI. The CDR3 protein is CASRLVRGNIQYF. In DNA form, the CDR3 reads TGTGCCAGCCGTCTCGTGCGGGGAAACATTCAGTACTTC.

The genes are TRBV6-6 and TRBJ1-6; D call uncertain. Per germline, CDR1 MNHNY and CDR2 SVGAGI (reference sequence). The CDR3 has 13 residues. V dropped 6 bases and J dropped 9 bases, with 12 bases sitting between them. CDR3 loop: CASRGVEGSPLHF. The CDR3 region has the DNA TGTGCCAGCAGGGGCGTGGAGGGTTCACCCCTCCACTTT.

CDR3 protein: CASSVEPIGGSYGYTF. The CDR3 region has the DNA TGTGCCAGCAGCGTAGAACCGATTGGGGGTTCCTATGGCTACACCTTC. The chain links TRBV9 to TRBJ1-2, with D perhaps matching TRBD1 (5 bases). The length of the CDR3 is 16 residues. Per germline, CDR1 SGDLS and CDR2 YYNGEE. V lost 0 bases and J 4 bases, leaving 16 bases between the germline ends.

This clone has more than one count but fewer than ten. The CDR3, as DNA: TGTGCCAGCAGTTACTCAACTGTAGGGGAGCGTCAGTACTTC. This translates into CASSYSTVGERQYF. This chain uses TRBV6-5 with TRBJ2-5; either TRBD1 or TRBD2 may fit D (5 bases each). This CDR3 is 14 amino acids long. Per germline, CDR1 MNHEY and CDR2 SVGAGI. Trimming left V 0 bases short and J 11 bases short, with 16 bases between.